Below are 28 T cell receptor beta chains sequenced from a single sample in a study of blood T cell repertoires in COVID-19. TCRdb's table, derived via immunoSEQ multiplex PCR, lists solely in-frame clones and lacks some. The sample has roughly 240,000 clones; roughly four fifths are singletons. Sequenced input: PBMCs or T cells enriched from blood (not recorded which). All receptors derive from a woman aged 40 to 50 who had been exposed to COVID-19.

In nucleotides, the CDR3 is TGTGCCAGCAGTGAAGAACAGCGGCCCCGTCTCCAGCATTTT. This sequence encodes CASSEEQRPRLQHF. The chain employs TRBV6-1 and TRBJ1-5; D gene uncertain. The CDR3 length is 14 residues. The V gene's germline CDR1 is MNHNS and CDR2 SASEGT. Trimming cost V 1 base and J 12 bases, with 16 bases left between them.

The V and J genes are TRBV5-5 and TRBJ1-5; possibly TRBD1 for D (5 bases). Germline CDR1 SGHKS, CDR2 YYEKEE (reference sequence). The CDR3 is made up of 16 amino acids. The V and J ends lost 3 bases and 6 bases respectively, with 19 bases between them. Here the CDR3 DNA reads TGTGCCAGCAGCTCGGCCGACAGCCCACAATTTCAGCCCCAGCATTTT. Amino acid sequence: CASSSADSPQFQPQHF.

The CDR3 region has the DNA TGCGCCAGCAGCCGACAGGGACGGCGTGAGACCCAGTACTTC. Its translation is CASSRQGRRETQYF. The V and J genes are TRBV10-2 and TRBJ2-5; TRBD1 aligns across 7 bases. The germline V gene encodes CDR1 WSHSY and CDR2 SAAADI. With V trimmed by 6 bases and J by 5 bases, 9 bases remained unmatched. The CDR3 loop spans 14 amino acids.

In this sample, this clone turned up once. The chain is built from TRBV10-3 and TRBJ1-2, with TRBD1 matching over 10 bases. V was pared by 2 bases and J by 7 bases, with 10 bases of the junction left unmatched. CDR1 is ENHRY and CDR2 is SYGVKD in the germline V gene. The CDR3 totals 16 residues. CDR3 sequence (DNA): TGTGCCATCAGTGAGACCCGGGACAGGGGAATCCCTGGCTACACCTTC. This codes for CAISETRDRGIPGYTF.

The chain uses TRBV11-2 and TRBJ1-6; D is possibly TRBD1 (5 bases). Germline CDR1 is SGHAT and CDR2 is FQNNGV. The CDR3 consists of 20 residues. The V and J ends lost 0 bases and 0 bases respectively, with 18 bases between them. The CDR3 sequence: CASSLEGGGTYSSYNSPLHF. CDR3 in DNA: TGTGCCAGCAGCTTAGAGGGGGGGGGAACATATAGCTCCTATAATTCACCCCTCCACTTT.

The rearrangement joins TRBV27 to TRBJ1-2, with D perhaps matching TRBD1 (5 bases). This CDR3 has 15 residues. Trimming removed 5 bases at V and 7 bases at J, with 20 bases between. CDR1 MNHEY and CDR2 SMNVEV come from the germline V gene (reference sequence). This chain's CDR3 is CASSPYPREGSGYTF. The CDR3 DNA is TGTGCCAGCAGTCCTTACCCCAGGGAGGGTTCTGGCTACACCTTC.

The chain joins TRBV27 to TRBJ2-3; a possible D gene is TRBD2 (7 bases). The CDR3 is 15 amino acids. V was clipped by 2 bases and J by 6 bases, with 15 bases between them. Germline V gene data show CDR1 as MNHEY and CDR2 as SMNVEV (reference sequence). The CDR3 sequence is CASSLNARGPDTQYF. CDR3 sequence (DNA): TGTGCCAGCAGTTTAAATGCGCGGGGGCCGGATACGCAGTATTTT.

The chain combines TRBV5-5 with TRBJ2-3; D not resolved. From germline, CDR1 is SGHKS and CDR2 YYEKEE (reference sequence). This CDR3 has 14 amino acids. V gave up 4 bases and J gave up 2 bases, with 11 bases separating them. This CDR3 reads CASSPVELTDTQYF. The CDR3 coding sequence is TGTGCCAGCAGCCCCGTGGAGCTCACAGATACGCAGTATTTT.

CDR3 sequence (DNA): TGTGCCAGCAGCTCTATTTCGACAACTAATGAAAAACTGTTTTTT. Its translation: CASSSISTTNEKLFF. The chain employs TRBV5-8 and TRBJ1-4, with D unclear. Germline CDR1 is SGHTS and CDR2 is YDEGEE. The CDR3 sequence is 15 residues long. Deletions cut 3 bases from V and 0 bases from J, with 9 bases between.

V is TRBV5-1 and J is TRBJ2-2; 8 nucleotides agree with TRBD1. V gave up 5 bases and J gave up 2 bases; unmatched junction bases: 5. The CDR3 loop spans 15 amino acids. Germline V gene sequence: CDR1 SGHRS, CDR2 YFSETQ. CDR3: CASSPGTGNTGELFF. CDR3 bases: TGCGCCAGCAGTCCCGGGACAGGAAACACCGGGGAGCTGTTTTTT. The full variable domain, in which reference TRBV5-1 and TRBJ2-2 provide the parts outside the CDR3, is KAGVTQTPRYLIKTRGQQVTLSCSPISGHRSVSWYQQTPGQGLQFLFEYFSETQRNKGNFPGRFSGRQFSNSRSEMNVSTLELGDSALYLCASSPGTGNTGELFFGEGSRLTVL.

The chain has TRBV6-4 and TRBJ2-1, with TRBD2 matching over 8 bases. CDR1 is MRHNA and CDR2 is SNTAGT in the germline V gene. Trimming cost V 4 bases and J 5 bases; bases outside gene matches: 7. The CDR3 contains 15 residues. CDR3 protein: CASSGSAGGDNEQFF. The CDR3 DNA reads as TGTGCCAGCAGTGGGTCCGCCGGGGGGGACAATGAGCAGTTCTTC.

As concerns this clone: Germline is not matched at one junction end, which may reflect a read error. The rearrangement uses TRBV5-5 and TRBJ1-6, with unresolved D. This CDR3 spans 15 amino acids. Germline V CDR1 and CDR2: SGHKS, YYEKEE (reference sequence). The CDR3 is CASSLLGSGNSPLHF. For the CDR3, the DNA is TGTGCCAGCAGCCTATTGGGGTCGGGAAATTCCCCCCTCCACTTT.

The V call is TRBV18, the J call TRBJ2-7; possibly TRBD1 for D (6 bases). This CDR3 region has 16 residues. Trimming shortened V by 6 bases and J by 7 bases, and 25 bases separated the two germline ends. Germline V gene lookup returns CDR1 KGHSH and CDR2 LQKENI. This CDR3 reads CASSMNAPYDGTEQYF. The CDR3 region has the DNA TGTGCCAGCTCCATGAATGCGCCATACGACGGGACAGAGCAGTACTTC.

V gene TRBV13 combines with J gene TRBJ2-2, with TRBD2 matching 7 bases. The length of the CDR3 is 14 residues. V lost 5 bases to trimming and J lost 4 bases; unmatched junction nucleotides: 4. Germline loops: CDR1 PRHDT, CDR2 FYEKMQ (reference sequence). The CDR3 loop reads CASSPGGFTGELFF. The CDR3, as DNA: TGTGCCAGCAGCCCGGGAGGCTTCACCGGGGAGCTGTTTTTT. The full variable domain, with the rest looked up from reference TRBV13 and TRBJ2-2, is AAGVIQSPRHLIKEKRETATLKCYPIPRHDTVYWYQQGPGQDPQFLISFYEKMQSDKGSIPDRFSAQQFSDYHSELNMSSLELGDSALYFCASSPGGFTGELFFGEGSRLTVL.

The rearrangement uses TRBV11-3 and TRBJ2-2; D is ambiguous. This CDR3 is built from 14 residues. The ends were cut back, 5 bases at V and 4 bases at J, with 11 bases in the middle. Germline lookup yields CDR1 SGHNT and CDR2 YENEEA. CDR3 in DNA: TGTGCCAGCAGCCCCCACATGTCCACCGGGGAGCTGTTTTTT. Amino acid sequence: CASSPHMSTGELFF.

The chain uses TRBV28 and TRBJ1-1; 8 bases are shared with TRBD1. Trimming took 5 bases from V and 8 from J; bases not matched to a gene: 1. CDR1 MDHEN and CDR2 SYDVKM come from the germline V gene. This CDR3 is built from 11 residues. The CDR3 coding sequence is TGTGCCAGCAGTGGGACAGGAGAAGCTTTCTTT. Translation gives CASSGTGEAFF.

The genes are TRBV7-2 and TRBJ2-2; unclear D gene. The CDR3 runs 16 residues. Germline V gives CDR1 SGHTA, CDR2 FQGNSA. The V end lost 1 base, the J end lost 2 bases, and 11 bases lay between the germline ends. CDR3 protein: CASSLGGRANTGELFF. The CDR3 nucleotides are TGTGCCAGCAGCTTAGGCGGCAGAGCAAACACCGGGGAGCTGTTTTTT. Looking up the rest from reference TRBV7-2 and TRBJ2-2 gives the full variable domain: GAGVSQSPSNKVTEKGKDVELRCDPISGHTALYWYRQSLGQGLEFLIYFQGNSAPDKSGLPSDRFSAERTGGSVSTLTIQRTQQEDSAVYLCASSLGGRANTGELFFGEGSRLTVL.

The V call is TRBV29-1, the J call TRBJ1-2, with a tentative D call TRBD1 (5 bases). The V gene lost 7 bases and the J gene lost 6 bases, with 18 bases spanning the gap. The CDR3 runs 13 residues. Looked up from germline, CDR1 is SQVTM and CDR2 is ANQGSEA. The CDR3: CSAWGGSEDGYTF. The DNA for the CDR3 is TGCAGCGCCTGGGGGGGGTCGGAGGATGGCTACACCTTC.

This clone was counted between two and nine times. This rearrangement joins TRBV5-6 to TRBJ2-3, with 8 bases fitting TRBD1. CDR3 length equals 14 residues. Trimming cost V 4 bases and J 3 bases; bases outside gene matches: 4. CDR1 and CDR2 (germline): SGHDT, YYEEEE. The CDR3 here is CASSTGQGTDTQYF. The CDR3 DNA reads as TGTGCCAGCAGCACCGGACAGGGAACAGATACGCAGTATTTT.

The V gene is TRBV28, the J gene TRBJ1-2; 7 bases align to TRBD1. The V gene's germline CDR1 is MDHEN and CDR2 SYDVKM. The CDR3 sequence is 12 residues long. The V gene end was trimmed by 3 bases and the J gene end by 8 bases; junction bases not matched to a gene: 3. CDR3 amino acids: CASSLNRGGYTF. CDR3 DNA: TGTGCCAGCAGTTTGAACAGGGGAGGCTACACCTTC.

The chain combines TRBV6-5 with TRBJ2-1; TRBD2 matches at 11 bases. The CDR3 is 15 amino acids. CDR1 and CDR2 (germline): MNHEY, SVGAGI. J gave up 9 bases and V 0 bases, and 4 bases lay outside the gene matches. The CDR3 region has the DNA TGTGCCAGCAGTTACTCGACTAGCGGGGCCGGTGAGCAGTTCTTC. It yields the protein CASSYSTSGAGEQFF.

This clone was recorded a few times. V usage is TRBV9 and J usage is TRBJ2-3; the match to TRBD2 covers 14 bases. CDR3 length equals 17 residues. The trim removed 6 bases at V and 1 base at J, leaving 7 bases unmatched. Germline CDR1 is SGDLS and CDR2 is YYNGEE. CDR3 protein: CASKKTSGGDGTDTQYF. CDR3 sequence (DNA): TGTGCCAGCAAGAAGACTAGCGGGGGGGACGGCACAGATACGCAGTATTTT.

This clone was seen many times. V is TRBV5-6 and J is TRBJ1-2, with a tentative D call TRBD1 (5 bases). This CDR3 spans 15 amino acids. Germline assignment: CDR1 SGHDT and CDR2 YYEEEE. Trimming removed 5 bases from V and 3 bases from J, with 17 bases in between. CDR3 coding DNA: TGTGCCAGCAGTGTGAGTCGGGGGGTTCACTATGGCTACACCTTC. Amino acid sequence: CASSVSRGVHYGYTF.

The rearrangement links TRBV4-1 to TRBJ1-2; 8 positions match TRBD1. Losses at the gene ends were 3 bases for V and 10 bases for J; bases not matched to a gene: 13. This CDR3 has 15 amino acids. Germline V lookup: CDR1 MGHRA, CDR2 YSYEKL. Here the CDR3 DNA reads TGCGCCAGCAGCCAGGGGCACCGGGACAGGTTAACCTACACCTTC. Translation: CASSQGHRDRLTYTF.

The chain is built from TRBV15 and TRBJ1-1, with 7 bases fitting TRBD1. The V and J ends lost 6 bases and 0 bases, in that order; junction bases with no gene match: 4. Germline V gene lookup returns CDR1 LNHNV and CDR2 YYDKDF (reference sequence). This CDR3 is built from 14 residues. The CDR3 region has the DNA TGTGCCACCAGTCCGGACAGGCTGAACACTGAAGCTTTCTTT. This codes for CATSPDRLNTEAFF.

The J gene is TRBJ1-3, the V gene TRBV4-3; no firm D call. Germline V gene sequence: CDR1 LGHNA, CDR2 YSLEER. V was clipped by 0 bases and J by 4 bases, with 13 bases between them. This CDR3 comprises 16 residues. In DNA, the CDR3 is TGCGCCAGCAGCCAAGAGTCTAGTATCACCGGAAACACCATATATTTT. It is translated as CASSQESSITGNTIYF.

The chain couples TRBV23-1 to TRBJ2-7; no clear D. TRBV23-1 falls under the ORF class, with uncertain function. The ends were cut back, 7 bases at V and 2 bases at J, with 21 bases in the middle. This CDR3 is 16 amino acids long. CDR3 nucleotide sequence: TGCGCCAGCATCCCCCCGTCCCCGACTCGCGCCTACGAGCAGTACTTC. Translating it yields CASIPPSPTRAYEQYF.

The CDR3 DNA follows: TGTGCCAGCAGCTTACAGGGCTATGGCTACACCTTC. This translates into CASSLQGYGYTF. The V call is TRBV11-2, the J call TRBJ1-2; TRBD1 might be the D (5 bases). CDR1 is SGHAT and CDR2 is FQNNGV in the germline V gene. Between the trimmed V and J ends, which lost 2 bases and 4 bases, there was a span of 5 bases. This CDR3 is built from 12 residues. The full variable domain, completed using reference TRBV11-2 and TRBJ1-2, is EAGVAQSPRYKIIEKRQSVAFWCNPISGHATLYWYQQILGQGPKLLIQFQNNGVVDDSQLPKDRFSAERLKGVDSTLKIQPAKLEDSAVYLCASSLQGYGYTFGSGTRLTVV.